This T cell receptor (beta chain) was recorded in a study of cytomegalovirus exposure and HLA in healthy donors. General observations from the study: Three chains linked to CMV were shown in vitro to be specific for CMV antigens.

PCR primers comprised 60 Vbeta and 13 Jbeta primers. Only in-frame clones appear in the TCRdb table, and some are missing; sequencing was by immunoSEQ multiplex PCR. The sample lists about 120,000 clones; 80% were seen once. There are 15 residues in the CDR3. V was pared by 4 bases and J by 3 bases, with 9 bases of the junction left unmatched. Germline V CDR1 and CDR2: SGHNT, YYREEE (reference sequence). With respect to this clone: The antigen is unknown.

The V and J genes are TRBV5-4 and TRBJ2-5, with 7 positions matching TRBD1. Source material: PBMCs. The TCR originated in a female donor in good health and CMV-seropositive. The DNA for the CDR3 is TGTGCCAGCAGCCCGCCCGGGACAGCCAAAGAGACCCAGTACTTC. This translates into CASSPPGTAKETQYF.